The sequence of this TCR beta chain was determined in a study of blood T cell repertoires in COVID-19. Study in general: COVID-19 samples collected from the United States, Italy and Spain covered acute and convalescent phases.

The CDR3 is 13 amino acids. Germline V gene lookup returns CDR1 SGHTA and CDR2 FQGNSA. V was cut by 5 bases and J by 4 bases, with 11 bases left in between. Clones were read by immunoSEQ multiplex PCR, and TCRdb kept only the in-frame ones, dropping some. The sample carries 250,000 or so clones, about four fifths recorded once. The sample was peripheral blood. The TCR originated in a woman between 70 and 85 years old with acute or convalescent COVID-19. This sequence joins TRBV7-2 and TRBJ1-2; TRBD1 is a possible D gene (5 bases). The CDR3: CASSPPGGYGYTF. CDR3 coding DNA: TGTGCCAGCAGCCCCCCCGGGGGCTATGGCTACACCTTC.